This TCR beta chain was retrieved from a study of blood T cell repertoires in COVID-19 (dated by TCRdb to about 2020). Study-wide context: Samples from collaborators originated in the United States, Italy and Spain and spanned both the acute and convalescent phases of COVID-19. The sample metadata nearly always contained a de-identified subject ID, COVID-19 status, age in years and sex. The dataset comprised deeply sampled blood TCRbeta repertoires from subjects exposed to, actively infected with, or recovered from COVID-19. The samples were drawn from the first 160 participants of the ongoing ImmuneRACE study and from 950 to 1,500 subjects provided by 6 global collaborators. The repertoires were released in a freely available public database intended as a resource for research on the immune response to SARS-CoV-2. Where available, HLA class I and class II types were taken from metadata supplied by the sample provider and were not determined by assay-based typing. The prospective study material was composed of cDNA or gDNA derived from T cells, B-cell-depleted T cells, or PBMCs.

This clone has more than one count but fewer than ten. The antigen this receptor binds is unknown. No much larger clone exists at a distance of one base, and base qualities are not known. The immunoSEQ Assay, a bias-controlled multiplex PCR, was used to amplify TCRbeta CDR3 regions from genomic DNA. The paper's data handling went like this. Within the assay, amplification of reference gene primers was used to estimate how many nucleated cells each sample contained. To quantify the absolute abundance of each unique TCRbeta CDR3 rearrangement, sequence reads were collapsed and filtered. For each sample, productive Simpson clonality was calculated as the square root of Simpson's diversity index across productive rearrangements. TCRdb provides this immuneACCESS table in a form limited to in-frame rearrangements. Some clones are lacking; in checked studies, under half of them reflect an unresolved V gene, and why the rest are absent is not known. D and trimming come from the DNA, and the V and J calls and clone size come from that table. The sample data list about 68,000 clones, and 65% to 90% of these were observed just once. The ten biggest clones cover roughly 20% of the sample.

General findings and caveats noted by the study authors: How much clinical and demographic metadata was included differed by source and by participant, and the metadata was provided uncurated.

Whole blood was collected in K2EDTA tubes by collaborating institutions according to the institutions' own protocols. For TCRbeta analysis, collaborators shipped samples in one of three forms: frozen whole blood, isolated PBMCs, or DNA extracted from either of those sample types. This clonotype was sampled from a man in his forties or fifties with acute or convalescent COVID-19. Sequencing was carried out using peripheral blood.

The DNA is TGTGCCAGCACAGCCGAGGTTGCCAAAAACATTCAGTACTTC. It is translated as CASTAEVAKNIQYF. The sequence is built from TRBV6-5 and TRBJ2-4; confidence is insufficient to name the D gene. For CDR1 and CDR2, the germline V gene lists MNHEY and SVGAGI. The junction shows trimming of 7 bases on V and 1 base on J, plus 11 bases between the germline ends. Spanning cysteine to phenylalanine, the CDR3 consists of 14 amino acids. Here the CDR3 DNA is all that survives: 42 bases in frame from base 1.